The clone carrying this T cell receptor beta chain was seen ten or more times. The record originates from a study of T cells in Graves' hyperthyroidism and ophthalmopathy. Amplified TCR beta CDR3 regions derived from RNA transcripts. The primer set for the first-round RT-PCR of the TCR CDR3 was HTBI. Each CDR3 protein is one row after TCRdb ran MiXCR on the multiplex PCR reads. The sample lists under 350,000 distinct CDR3 sequences; 18% were seen once. The receptor was isolated from a woman aged 50 to 60 with Graves' hyperthyroidism. Sequences were obtained from blood.

CDR3 amino acids: CATSDTWRLAYNEQFF. The CDR3 nucleotides read TGTGCCACCAGTGACACCTGGCGACTAGCGTACAATGAGCAGTTCTTC. The genes are TRBV24-1 and TRBJ2-1; 8 positions match TRBD2. The CDR3 has 16 residues. Germline lookup yields CDR1 KGHDR and CDR2 SFDVKD. Trimming removed 4 bases from V and 4 bases from J; junction bases left unmatched: 8.